The next 16 T cell receptor beta chains were all read from a single sample in a study of control samples from healthy donors and cancer patients. Using immunoSEQ multiplex PCR, the repertoire was profiled, and TCRdb retains in-frame clones only, with some absent. The sample has about 55,000 clones; 95% to 96% are singletons. The sequencing input was blood. All receptors come from a woman aged 25 to 39 in good health.

In nucleotides, the CDR3 is TGTGCCAGCAGTCCGAGGACAGGGGTCGGCTACACCTTC. Its protein is CASSPRTGVGYTF. The chain carries TRBV12-3 or TRBV12-4 and TRBJ1-2, with 9 bases aligning to TRBD1. The CDR3 sequence is 13 residues long. Trimming cost V 5 bases and J 8 bases; bases outside gene matches: 6.

The genes are TRBV27 and TRBJ2-7, with a weak D call TRBD1 (6 bases). The germline V and J ends were trimmed by 4 bases and 3 bases, with 16 bases remaining between them. The CDR3 is 15 residues long. CDR1 is MNHEY and CDR2 is SMNVEV in the germline V gene (reference sequence). CDR3: CASSSPQTGGYEQYF. CDR3 DNA: TGTGCCAGCAGTTCCCCCCAGACAGGAGGCTACGAGCAGTACTTC.

V gene TRBV5-6 combines with J gene TRBJ1-1; a weak D match, TRBD1 (5 bases). Trimming removed 4 bases from V and 1 base from J, with 14 bases in between. Per germline, CDR1 SGHDT and CDR2 YYEEEE. The CDR3 has 15 residues. The CDR3: CASSPSQVTNTEAFF. In nucleotides, the CDR3 is TGTGCCAGCAGCCCTTCACAGGTGACGAACACTGAAGCTTTCTTT.

The chain is built from TRBV7-2 and TRBJ1-1; D perhaps matches TRBD1 (6 bases). The germline V gene encodes CDR1 SGHTA and CDR2 FQGNSA. Trimming removed 2 bases from V and 3 bases from J, with 10 bases in between. The length of the CDR3 is 14 residues. The CDR3 DNA follows: TGTGCCAGCAGCTTAAGGTACAGGGACACTGAAGCTTTCTTT. This translates into CASSLRYRDTEAFF.

This chain connects TRBV5-4 to TRBJ2-1; 8 nucleotides line up with TRBD2. The V segment lost 5 bases and the J segment 4 bases; nucleotides outside the gene matches: 8. Germline V lookup: CDR1 SGHNT, CDR2 YYREEE (reference sequence). This CDR3 contains 15 residues. The DNA for the CDR3 is TGTGCCAGCAGACCCACTAGCGGCCGTTACAATGAGCAGTTCTTC. This gives the protein CASRPTSGRYNEQFF. Looking up the rest from reference TRBV5-4 and TRBJ2-1 gives the full variable domain: ETGVTQSPTHLIKTRGQQVTLRCSSQSGHNTVSWYQQALGQGPQFIFQYYREEENGRGNFPPRFSGLQFPNYSSELNVNALELDDSALYLCASRPTSGRYNEQFFGPGTRLTVL.

The chain joins TRBV9 to TRBJ1-6; no firm D call. V was pared by 2 bases and J by 10 bases, with 10 bases between. Per germline, CDR1 SGDLS and CDR2 YYNGEE. The CDR3 covers 13 residues. The chain's CDR3 is CASSVGGQSPLHF. CDR3 nucleotides: TGTGCCAGCAGCGTCGGTGGGCAGTCACCCCTCCACTTT.

The V and J genes are TRBV6-5 and TRBJ2-7; D perhaps matches TRBD2 (5 bases). The germline CDR1 and CDR2 sequences are MNHEY and SVGAGI. The CDR3 runs to 14 residues. V dropped 4 bases and J dropped 0 bases, with 10 bases sitting between them. DNA for the CDR3: TGTGCCAGCAGTTTAGGACTGAGCTCCTACGAGCAGTACTTC. Its protein product is CASSLGLSSYEQYF.

CDR3 in DNA: TGTGCCAGCAGCCTTCATGGTAATGAAAAACTGTTTTTT. This sequence encodes CASSLHGNEKLFF. The rearrangement links TRBV9 to TRBJ1-4; D call uncertain. The CDR3 is 13 residues long. Germline loops: CDR1 SGDLS, CDR2 YYNGEE. Between the trimmed V and J ends, which lost 4 bases and 4 bases, there was a span of 8 bases.

This rearrangement joins TRBV9 to TRBJ1-4, with D uncertain. Trimming removed 2 bases from V and 0 bases from J, with 5 bases in between. Germline V CDR1 and CDR2: SGDLS, YYNGEE. The CDR3 contains 14 residues. This chain's CDR3 is CASSVEATNEKLFF. The CDR3, as DNA: TGTGCCAGCAGCGTTGAAGCAACTAATGAAAAACTGTTTTTT.

V usage is TRBV7-2 and J usage is TRBJ2-3; TRBD2 matches at 9 bases. The germline V gene has CDR1 SGHTA and CDR2 FQGNSA. V shed 0 bases and J 6 bases; nucleotides not matched to a gene: 13. The CDR3 extends over 18 amino acids. CDR3 sequence reads: CASSLAPPGGRAGDTQYF. CDR3 coding DNA: TGTGCCAGCAGCTTAGCCCCACCTGGCGGGAGGGCCGGGGATACGCAGTATTTT.

This chain connects TRBV11-2 to TRBJ2-7, with 7 bases lining up with TRBD2. This CDR3 region has 15 residues. Germline V CDR1 and CDR2: SGHAT, FQNNGV. The V segment lost 4 bases and the J segment 6 bases; nucleotides outside the gene matches: 12. The CDR3 region is CASSSTAREALEQYF. CDR3 DNA sequence: TGTGCCAGCAGCTCAACGGCTCGGGAGGCCCTCGAGCAGTACTTC.

The V gene is TRBV28, the J gene TRBJ2-7, with a possible D match to TRBD1 (5 bases). Per germline, CDR1 MDHEN and CDR2 SYDVKM. The CDR3 totals 12 residues. The V end was cut by 5 bases, the J end by 6 bases, with 11 bases between. CDR3 in DNA: TGTGCCAGCAGTCCAGGGTCCGGCGAGCAGTACTTC. Encoded protein: CASSPGSGEQYF.

The chain couples TRBV28 to TRBJ2-1; D is perhaps TRBD2 (6 bases). CDR3 length equals 17 residues. Germline loops: CDR1 MDHEN, CDR2 SYDVKM. V was clipped by 5 bases and J by 0 bases, with 17 bases between them. The CDR3 is CASSPGAGTLSYNEQFF. CDR3 sequence (DNA): TGTGCCAGCAGTCCCGGGGCGGGAACCCTCTCCTACAATGAGCAGTTCTTC.

The rearrangement joins TRBV25-1 to TRBJ1-2; D is unclear. Germline assignment: CDR1 MGHDK and CDR2 SYGVNS. The V and J ends lost 2 bases and 8 bases respectively, with 9 bases between them. CDR3 length equals 12 residues. CDR3: CASSEPLGGYTF. In nucleotides, the CDR3 is TGTGCCAGCAGTGAACCTCTCGGGGGCTACACCTTC.

The chain uses TRBV19 and TRBJ2-2, with D perhaps TRBD2 (5 bases). The CDR3 loop spans 14 amino acids. Germline V gene lookup returns CDR1 LNHDA and CDR2 SQIVND (reference sequence). Trimming took 5 bases from V and 5 from J, leaving 12 bases between them. The CDR3: CASSPGDGTGELFF. In DNA, the CDR3 is TGTGCCAGTAGTCCCGGGGATGGGACCGGGGAGCTGTTTTTT.

V is TRBV18 and J is TRBJ1-4; 10 bases match TRBD1. V lost 5 bases, J lost 10 bases, and 16 bases stayed unmatched. The CDR3 covers 17 residues. Germline V gene sequence: CDR1 KGHSH, CDR2 LQKENI. CDR3 nucleotides: TGTGCCAGCTCATCCGTACTGCCGGGACAGGGGACGGGAAAACTGTTTTTT. Translation gives CASSSVLPGQGTGKLFF.